Each of the 15 T cell receptor beta chains below was sequenced from the same sample in a study of T cells in Graves' hyperthyroidism and ophthalmopathy. From RNA transcripts, TCR beta CDR3 regions were amplified. HTBI primers were used for first-round RT-PCR of the TCR CDR3. Via MiXCR, TCRdb re-called the multiplex PCR reads, giving one row per CDR3 protein. This sample has more than 500,000 distinct CDR3 sequences, with under 60% found just once. The specimen sequenced was peripheral blood or thyroid tissue (not recorded which). All receptors derive from an adult woman with Graves' disease, either hyperthyroidism or ophthalmopathy (not recorded which).

This rearrangement joins TRBV27 to TRBJ1-2; maybe TRBD1 (6 bases). V dropped 2 bases and J dropped 4 bases, with 14 bases sitting between them. The CDR3 covers 15 residues. CDR1 and CDR2 (germline): MNHEY, SMNVEV (reference sequence). CDR3 DNA: TGTGCCAGCAGTTTAAGGTGGGGACAACTCTATGGCTACACCTTC. Translating it yields CASSLRWGQLYGYTF.

The chain employs TRBV7-3 and TRBJ2-2; the D is unclear. In germline, CDR1 is SGHTA, CDR2 FQGTGA. The CDR3 spans 16 residues. Trimming pared 5 bases from V and 3 bases from J, leaving 16 bases between. The CDR3 nucleotides read TGTGCCAGCAGCGTTAGGGCCCCCATGGACACCGGGGAGCTGTTTTTT. Protein product: CASSVRAPMDTGELFF.

This clonotype was counted at least ten times. J is TRBJ2-5 and V is TRBV4-1, with TRBD1 matching over 8 bases. Germline CDR1 reads MGHRA; CDR2 reads YSYEKL. The CDR3 sequence is 15 residues long. The V segment lost 2 bases and the J segment 3 bases; nucleotides outside the gene matches: 5. As DNA, the CDR3 is TGCGCCAGCAGCCAACCCGACAGGGGCGAAGAGACCCAGTACTTC. Residues: CASSQPDRGEETQYF.

The rearrangement uses TRBV9 and TRBJ1-1; TRBD1 agrees at 8 bases. The CDR3 totals 14 residues. The junction had 4 bases not matched to a gene; V was cut back by 2 bases and J by 4 bases. Germline V lookup: CDR1 SGDLS, CDR2 YYNGEE. CDR3 nucleotide sequence: TGTGCCAGCAGCGTCAGAGGACAGGGCACTGAAGCTTTCTTT. This sequence encodes CASSVRGQGTEAFF.

This clonotype was seen many times. This chain joins TRBV20-1 and TRBJ1-2, with D possibly TRBD1 on 5 matching bases. The CDR3 has 15 amino acids. In germline, CDR1 is DFQATT, CDR2 SNEGSKA (reference sequence). Deletions cut 3 bases from V and 1 base from J, with 15 bases between. CDR3: CSARGGIGSNYGYTF. CDR3 nucleotides: TGCAGTGCTAGGGGGGGAATCGGGAGTAACTATGGCTACACCTTC.

The gene calls are TRBV29-1 and TRBJ1-1; TRBD1 agrees at 9 bases. Germline CDR1 reads SQVTM; CDR2 reads ANQGSEA. Trimming at V came to 7 bases and at J to 7 bases, leaving 10 bases not matched to a gene. The CDR3 spans 13 residues. The CDR3 loop reads CSASRDRDVEAFF. CDR3 in DNA: TGCAGCGCTTCCCGGGACAGGGACGTTGAAGCTTTCTTT.

The genes are TRBV6-6 and TRBJ2-2; the D is unclear. The CDR3 contains 13 residues. Germline-derived CDR1 and CDR2 are MNHNY and SVGAGI (reference sequence). V shed 5 bases and J shed 1 base, with 5 bases lying between them. The CDR3 is CASSEMNTGELFF. The CDR3 DNA is TGTGCCAGCAGTGAAATGAACACCGGGGAGCTGTTTTTT.

This clonotype showed up many times. The chain combines TRBV5-6 with TRBJ1-3, with D uncertain. The CDR3 is 13 amino acids. V lost 3 bases and J 4 bases, leaving 8 bases between the germline ends. Germline CDR1 and CDR2: SGHDT and YYEEEE. The chain's CDR3 is CASSWMSGNTIYF. The CDR3 DNA reads TGTGCCAGCAGCTGGATGTCAGGAAACACCATATATTTT.

The chain joins TRBV25-1 to TRBJ1-2; D may be TRBD1 (6 bases). CDR3 length: 18 residues. Germline loops: CDR1 MGHDK, CDR2 SYGVNS. V was trimmed by 3 bases and J by 6 bases, leaving 26 bases between them. CDR3 coding DNA: TGTGCCAGCAGTGATGGAGTAGGTGGGCTGGGGGCGCAGGATGGCTACACCTTC. This sequence encodes CASSDGVGGLGAQDGYTF.

This chain joins TRBV7-8 and TRBJ1-6, with no clear D. Germline CDR1 and CDR2: SGHVS and FQNEAQ. This CDR3 is 13 amino acids long. The ends were cut back, 7 bases at V and 9 bases at J, with 13 bases in the middle. The CDR3 DNA follows: TGTGCCAGCACCAACCTGGGAGGTTCACCCCTCCACTTT. This codes for CASTNLGGSPLHF.

The V call is TRBV7-9, the J call TRBJ1-1, with 7 bases fitting TRBD1. The CDR3 sequence is 11 residues long. Trimming removed 6 bases from V and 12 bases from J; junction bases left unmatched: 7. CDR1 SEHNR and CDR2 FQNEAQ come from the germline V gene (reference sequence). CDR3 amino acids: CASSPDRASFF. Here the CDR3 DNA reads TGTGCCAGCAGTCCTGACAGGGCGTCTTTCTTT.

This clonotype was observed a handful of times. V is TRBV6-6 and J is TRBJ2-7, with D possibly being TRBD1 (6 bases). Per the germline V gene, CDR1 is MNHNY and CDR2 is SVGAGI (reference sequence). This CDR3 contains 13 residues. V was shortened by 6 bases and J by 3 bases, with 12 bases between the two germline ends. The CDR3 DNA follows: TGTGCCAGCAGGTACGGGACAAGCTACGAGCAGTACTTC. Encoded protein: CASRYGTSYEQYF.

V gene TRBV25-1 combines with J gene TRBJ1-5; tentative D call: TRBD1 (6 bases). The CDR3 sequence is 15 residues long. V lost 6 bases and J 3 bases, leaving 15 bases between the germline ends. Germline-derived CDR1 and CDR2 are MGHDK and SYGVNS. The CDR3 is CASRGGQLDNQPQHF. DNA of the CDR3: TGTGCCAGCAGAGGCGGACAGTTAGACAATCAGCCCCAGCATTTT. The entire variable domain, with the rest obtained from reference TRBV25-1 and TRBJ1-5, is as follows: EADIYQTPRYLVIGTGKKITLECSQTMGHDKMYWYQQDPGMELHLIHYSYGVNSTEKGDLSSESTVSRIRTEHFPLTLESARPSHTSQYLCASRGGQLDNQPQHFGDGTRLSIL.

This chain connects TRBV6-1 to TRBJ1-2, with 7 bases fitting TRBD1. The CDR3 runs 13 residues. Germline V lookup: CDR1 MNHNS, CDR2 SASEGT. The ends lost 5 bases at V and 8 bases at J; junction bases unmatched: 8. The CDR3, as DNA: TGTGCCAGCAGTACCCCGACAGGGAACGGCTACACCTTC. This encodes CASSTPTGNGYTF.

This clonotype has at least ten counts. The chain recombines TRBV12-3 or TRBV12-4 with TRBJ1-3, with D possibly TRBD1 on 5 matching bases. This CDR3 spans 14 amino acids. Trimming removed 2 bases from V and 6 bases from J, with 11 bases in between. The DNA of the CDR3 is TGTGCCAGCAGTTTATCAGGGTTGGCAAACACCATATATTTT. Translated: CASSLSGLANTIYF.